Presented here are 28 T cell receptor beta chains from one specimen sequenced in a study of blood T cells in healthy people across ages (dated by TCRdb to about 2015). The library came from 5' RACE. TCRdb lists the instrument as Illumina HiSeq 2500. A second PCR of roughly 7 to 12 cycles was performed with a sample-barcoded 5' primer and a J-beta primer mix. The public reads were quality trimmed at Q25 with fastp and then assembled into clones with MiXCR by TCRdb, keeping productive beta chains. CDR3 protein duplicates are merged, each entry listing the most common genes and DNA. The sample has about 1.8 million distinct CDR3 sequences on record, roughly 50% of them singletons. More than 2% of the sample is taken by the ten largest. What was sequenced was blood. The source of these receptors is a woman aged 35 to 49 in good health.

This clonotype occurred a few times. This chain uses TRBV7-9 with TRBJ2-1; D unresolved. The V end lost 5 bases, the J end lost 1 base, and 12 bases lay between the germline ends. Per germline, CDR1 SEHNR and CDR2 FQNEAQ (reference sequence). The CDR3 consists of 15 residues. CDR3 coding DNA: TGTGCCAGCAGCCCGAAGGCCGGGTCCTACAATGAGCAGTTCTTC. The encoded protein is CASSPKAGSYNEQFF.

This clonotype turned up a few times. CDR3 in DNA: TGCGCCAGCAGGCTATCGCCGGGACAGAGCTACGAGCAGTACTTC. It yields the protein CASRLSPGQSYEQYF. The J gene is TRBJ2-7, the V gene TRBV4-1; 7 nucleotides line up with TRBD1. The CDR3 runs 15 residues. Per germline, CDR1 MGHRA and CDR2 YSYEKL. J was trimmed by 3 bases and V by 6 bases; bases with no gene match: 11.

In this sample, this clonotype turned up a few times. V gene TRBV15 combines with J gene TRBJ1-4; D might be TRBD1 (5 bases). CDR3 length: 14 amino acids. V lost 3 bases to trimming and J lost 8 bases, with 13 bases between them. From germline, CDR1 is LNHNV and CDR2 YYDKDF (reference sequence). The CDR3 loop is CATSSRGTAEKLFF. DNA of the CDR3: TGTGCCACCAGCAGTCGCGGGACCGCCGAAAAACTGTTTTTT.

As regards this clonotype: The junction and the germline gene differ at one end; a read error may be behind it. The rearrangement links TRBV5-1 to TRBJ1-6; TRBD1 is a possible D gene (5 bases). Germline CDR1 reads SGHRS; CDR2 reads YFSETQ. The CDR3 is made up of 15 amino acids. CDR3 sequence reads: CASSSGASNNSPLHF. The CDR3 DNA reads as TGCGCCAGCAGCTCCGGGGCCTCCAATAATTCACCCCTCCACTTT.

This clonotype is a singleton in its sample. V usage is TRBV21-1 and J usage is TRBJ2-3; the table's D gene call, TRBD1, was not cross checked with the DNA. TRBV21-1 is shown as a pseudogene. The CDR3 covers 20 residues. The CDR3 region is CASSKMGDSTSLTSTDTQYF. The CDR3 DNA reads TGTGCCAGCAGCAAAATGGGAGACAGTACCAGCCTTACTAGCACAGATACGCAGTATTTT.

The chain combines TRBV4-3 with TRBJ1-2, with TRBD1 matching over 8 bases. Trimming cost V 1 base and J 4 bases; bases outside gene matches: 8. In germline, CDR1 is LGHNA, CDR2 YSLEER. The CDR3 totals 16 residues. The CDR3 is CASSQASGTGLYGYTF. The DNA of the CDR3 is TGCGCCAGCAGCCAAGCCTCCGGGACAGGACTCTATGGCTACACCTTC.

The V gene is TRBV7-9, the J gene TRBJ1-2; 9 bases line up with TRBD1. This CDR3 region has 16 residues. V shed 5 bases and J 4 bases; nucleotides not matched to a gene: 11. Germline values: CDR1 SEHNR, CDR2 FQNEAQ (reference sequence). The CDR3: CASSATGTGNLYGYTF. The CDR3 DNA reads as TGTGCCAGCAGCGCCACCGGGACAGGGAATCTCTATGGCTACACCTTC.

For this clonotype: An end of the junction differs from the germline gene, which may be a read error. This rearrangement joins TRBV6-5 to TRBJ1-2; maybe TRBD1 (6 bases). This CDR3 is 13 amino acids long. Germline lookup yields CDR1 MNHEY and CDR2 SVGAGI. The CDR3 region is CASSSFRGGGHTF. The CDR3 DNA reads as TGTGCCAGCAGTTCGTTCAGGGGAGGTGGCCACACCTTC.

The V gene is TRBV6-6, the J gene TRBJ2-1; the D gene could be TRBD1 or TRBD2 (5 bases each). Germline lookup yields CDR1 MNHNY and CDR2 SVGAGI (reference sequence). V was cut by 7 bases and J by 5 bases, with 21 bases left in between. This CDR3 is 16 amino acids long. CDR3 DNA: TGTGCCAGCACTTCCCTGGGACCGGGACGACACAATGAGCAGTTCTTC. Its translation is CASTSLGPGRHNEQFF.

This clonotype came up a few times. The genes are TRBV11-2 and TRBJ2-5, with 7 bases matching TRBD1. This CDR3 has 15 residues. The junction had 9 bases not matched to a gene; V was cut back by 6 bases and J by 2 bases. CDR1 and CDR2 from the germline V gene are SGHAT and FQNNGV. As DNA, the CDR3 is TGTGCCAGCAGAAACCCCCGGGACAGTCAAGAGACCCAGTACTTC. It translates to CASRNPRDSQETQYF.

The chain is built from TRBV20-1 and TRBJ2-6; the D is unclear. This CDR3 comprises 16 residues. Trimming left V 3 bases short and J 1 base short, with 13 bases between. Germline V gene data show CDR1 as DFQATT and CDR2 as SNEGSKA (reference sequence). The CDR3, as DNA: TGCAGTGCTAGCGAAGGGTGGGGTTCTGGGGCCAACGTCCTGACTTTC. Its protein product is CSASEGWGSGANVLTF.

The rearrangement uses TRBV6-2 or TRBV6-3 and TRBJ2-1, with 8 positions matching TRBD2. The CDR3 is made up of 17 amino acids. CDR1 and CDR2 (germline): MNHEY, SVGEGT. V lost 7 bases, J lost 8 bases, and 19 bases stayed unmatched. Here the CDR3 DNA reads TGTGCCAGCACTATCTCAGCGGGGGTAGCCCCGGCCGATGAGCAGTTCTTC. Protein product: CASTISAGVAPADEQFF.

This clonotype was detected once. A read error is possible here, since a much larger clone lies one base away. V is TRBV7-2 and J is TRBJ2-7; D is ambiguous. Germline loops: CDR1 SGHTA, CDR2 FQGNSA. The V end was cut by 5 bases, the J end by 7 bases, with 12 bases between. The CDR3 has 12 amino acids. CDR3 protein: CASSQNYNEQYF. CDR3 DNA: TGTGCCAGCAGCCAGAACTACAATGAGCAGTACTTC.

This clonotype was seen more than once but under ten times. The chain is built from TRBV7-2 and TRBJ2-7, with 9 nucleotides matching TRBD1. Germline V gives CDR1 SGHTA, CDR2 FQGNSA. Trimming removed 0 bases from V and 6 bases from J; junction bases left unmatched: 6. The CDR3 loop spans 15 amino acids. CDR3 loop: CASSLAPGQGSEQYF. CDR3 nucleotides: TGTGCCAGCAGCTTAGCGCCGGGACAGGGCTCCGAGCAGTACTTC.

The J gene is TRBJ1-2, the V gene TRBV7-9; D gene ambiguous. The germline V gene encodes CDR1 SEHNR and CDR2 FQNEAQ (reference sequence). The CDR3 extends over 14 amino acids. The germline V and J ends were trimmed by 5 bases and 4 bases, with 14 bases remaining between them. This chain's CDR3 is CASSPIQTVYGYTF. For the CDR3, the DNA is TGTGCCAGCAGCCCTATTCAGACCGTCTATGGCTACACCTTC.

A note on this clonotype: A junction boundary mismatches the germline segment, possibly from a read error. This rearrangement joins TRBV2 to TRBJ1-1, with TRBD1 matching 7 bases. Germline values: CDR1 SNHLY, CDR2 FYNNEI. The CDR3 extends over 13 amino acids. CDR3: CASSKQGNTKAFF. CDR3 coding DNA: TGTGCCAGCAGCAAACAGGGGAACACTAAAGCTTTCTTT.

The CDR3 DNA sequence: TGTGCCAGCAGCCCGGCCTCTCGGGGGACCCAGTACTTC. Protein product: CASSPASRGTQYF. The V gene is TRBV7-2, the J gene TRBJ2-5; TRBD2 might be the D (5 bases). Germline V lookup: CDR1 SGHTA, CDR2 FQGNSA. There are 13 residues in the CDR3. Between the trimmed V and J ends, which lost 5 bases and 7 bases, there was a span of 14 bases.

This chain links TRBV21-1 with TRBJ2-5; the table gives TRBD1 as D, unverified against the DNA. TRBV21-1 is noted as a pseudogene. This CDR3 spans 20 amino acids. The CDR3 protein is CASSKLLPSCWTGAQETQYF. The CDR3, as DNA: TGTGCCAGCAGCAAATTGTTGCCCAGTTGCTGGACAGGGGCACAAGAGACCCAGTACTTC.

J is TRBJ2-3 and V is TRBV20-1; TRBD2 aligns across 12 bases. CDR3 length: 18 amino acids. The V gene's germline CDR1 is DFQATT and CDR2 SNEGSKA (reference sequence). Unmatched junction bases numbered 19, after V lost 8 bases and J lost 4 bases. In DNA form, the CDR3 reads TGCAGTTTCGCAACCCCTAGCGGGGGGGGAATTAGCGCAGATACGCAGTATTTT. This translates into CSFATPSGGGISADTQYF.

The chain employs TRBV12-3 or TRBV12-4 and TRBJ1-2; TRBD1 agrees at 9 bases. V trimming: 6 bases; J trimming: 5 bases; junction bases outside the gene matches: 7. This CDR3 spans 14 amino acids. CDR3 in DNA: TGTGCCAGCAGCACTGACAGGGGGGAATATGGCTACACCTTC. Translated: CASSTDRGEYGYTF.

This clonotype has a handful of counts. This rearrangement joins TRBV5-1 to TRBJ2-1, with D perhaps TRBD2 (5 bases). The V end was cut by 0 bases, the J end by 4 bases, with 8 bases between. The CDR3 has 14 residues. In germline, CDR1 is SGHRS, CDR2 YFSETQ. The CDR3 bases are TGCGCCAGCAGCTTGGAGGACTTGTACAATGAGCAGTTCTTC. This translates into CASSLEDLYNEQFF.

About this clonotype: A junction boundary mismatches the germline segment, possibly from a read error. V gene TRBV7-8 combines with J gene TRBJ2-1; D is unclear. The J call is doubtful: the DNA matches TRBJ2-7 better. The CDR3 has 14 amino acids. Germline assignment: CDR1 SGHVS and CDR2 FQNEAQ. The chain's CDR3 is CASGLMAISNEQYF. CDR3 DNA sequence: TGTGCCAGCGGCTTAATGGCGATCTCCAACGAGCAGTACTTC.

V gene TRBV6-1 combines with J gene TRBJ2-5, with TRBD2 matching 10 bases. This CDR3 region has 16 residues. Germline V lookup: CDR1 MNHNS, CDR2 SASEGT. J lost 4 bases, V lost 6 bases, and 11 bases had no gene match. The CDR3 DNA sequence: TGTGCCAGCAGCCCTCTTGAGCGGGGGGGCACAGAGACCCAGTACTTC. This gives the protein CASSPLERGGTETQYF.

The chain has TRBV5-1 and TRBJ2-1; 7 nucleotides align to TRBD1. The CDR3 consists of 15 residues. The V segment lost 2 bases and the J segment 6 bases; nucleotides outside the gene matches: 8. Germline values: CDR1 SGHRS, CDR2 YFSETQ. In DNA, the CDR3 is TGCGCCAGCAGCTTAGGACAGGATGGTGGCAATGAGCAGTTCTTC. This codes for CASSLGQDGGNEQFF. The whole variable domain, remainder taken from reference TRBV5-1 and TRBJ2-1, is KAGVTQTPRYLIKTRGQQVTLSCSPISGHRSVSWYQQTPGQGLQFLFEYFSETQRNKGNFPGRFSGRQFSNSRSEMNVSTLELGDSALYLCASSLGQDGGNEQFFGPGTRLTVL.

In this sample, this clonotype turned up a few times. The chain is built from TRBV6-2 or TRBV6-3 and TRBJ2-5, with TRBD1 identical over 7 bases. The CDR3 totals 14 residues. CDR1 and CDR2 from the germline V gene are MNHEY and SVGEGT. J gave up 2 bases and V 8 bases, and 8 bases lay outside the gene matches. The CDR3 sequence is CASGRRGIQETQYF. The CDR3 DNA is TGTGCCAGCGGACGCAGGGGGATACAAGAGACCCAGTACTTC.

This clonotype was seen more than once but under ten times. This rearrangement joins TRBV4-2 to TRBJ2-5, with 8 bases matching TRBD2. J lost 5 bases, V lost 5 bases, and 10 bases had no gene match. This CDR3 spans 15 amino acids. Germline assignment: CDR1 LGHNA and CDR2 YNFKEQ. In DNA form, the CDR3 reads TGTGCCAGCAGCTCAGTAGCGGGGCTAGGGGAGACCCAGTACTTC. Its translation is CASSSVAGLGETQYF.

V is TRBV27 and J is TRBJ2-5; no clear D gene. Germline V gene sequence: CDR1 MNHEY, CDR2 SMNVEV (reference sequence). V was pared by 7 bases and J by 11 bases, with 29 bases between. CDR3 length equals 16 residues. CDR3 sequence: CASTRADLLGNNEQYF. DNA for the CDR3: TGTGCCAGCACTAGGGCGGACCTCCTTGGGAACAATGAGCAGTACTTC.

This clonotype has only a few counts. This chain connects TRBV20-1 to TRBJ2-3; TRBD1 might be the D (5 bases). Trimming took off 3 bases at V and 1 base at J, with 11 bases between the two ends. This CDR3 is built from 14 residues. Germline CDR1 and CDR2: DFQATT and SNEGSKA (reference sequence). The CDR3 sequence: CSARRQSGTDTQYF. In DNA form, the CDR3 reads TGCAGTGCTAGGAGACAGTCGGGCACAGATACGCAGTATTTT.